Listed below are T cell receptor beta chains from one sample, sequenced in a study of blood T cell repertoires in COVID-19. Repertoires were generated with immunoSEQ multiplex PCR, while TCRdb's copy carries only in-frame clones and drops some. The table has roughly 100,000 clones, roughly 87% seen once. The material sequenced was peripheral blood. The receptors shown here come from a human donor in a cohort sampled during active COVID-19. The CDR3 runs from the conserved cysteine through the conserved F or W. Each record gives: CDR3 DNA, CDR3 protein, V gene, J gene, clone size, D gene. A D gene is named only where the DNA matches it firmly. Some rows mark clone size as missing; the rest say once, few, many or name a class of expanded clone.

cdr3_nt: TGCGCCAGCAGCTTGGGGACTACGGCCGGCGGGGCAGATACGCAGTATTTT
cdr3_aa: CASSLGTTAGGADTQYF
v_call: TRBV5-1
j_call: TRBJ2-3
clone_size: few
d_call: -

cdr3_nt: TGTGCCAGCAGCTTAAGACTAGCGGGGGGTGAGACCCAGTACTTC
cdr3_aa: CASSLRLAGGETQYF
v_call: TRBV7-3
j_call: TRBJ2-5
clone_size: once
d_call: TRBD2

cdr3_nt: TGCGCCAGCAGCTTGCTGGACACGGATGGCTACACCTTC
cdr3_aa: CASSLLDTDGYTF
v_call: TRBV5-1
j_call: TRBJ1-2
clone_size: -
d_call: -

cdr3_nt: TGTGCCAGCAGCTTAGTTTTTGGGACTGAAGCTGAAGCTTTCTTT
cdr3_aa: CASSLVFGTEAEAFF
v_call: TRBV7-6
j_call: TRBJ1-1
clone_size: few
d_call: -

cdr3_nt: TGTGCCAGCAGCTTCGGGACAGGGGTGTACGAGCAGTACTTC
cdr3_aa: CASSFGTGVYEQYF
v_call: TRBV7-2
j_call: TRBJ2-7
clone_size: -
d_call: TRBD1

cdr3_nt: TGTGCCAGCAGTGACCCTAGGAAGCGCGATCAGCCCCAGCATTTT
cdr3_aa: CASSDPRKRDQPQHF
v_call: TRBV6-4
j_call: TRBJ1-5
clone_size: -
d_call: -

cdr3_nt: TGTGCCAGCAGGCCCGGGACAGGGGACGTGTTCAGCGAAAAACTGTTTTTT
cdr3_aa: CASRPGTGDVFSEKLFF
v_call: TRBV25-1
j_call: TRBJ1-4
clone_size: -
d_call: TRBD1

cdr3_nt: TGTGCCGGGGGGAGAACGGGCACCGGGGAGCTGTTTTTT
cdr3_aa: CAGGRTGTGELFF
v_call: TRBV28
j_call: TRBJ2-2
clone_size: -
d_call: -

cdr3_nt: TGTGCCAGCAGCCAACAATCCTACGAGCAGTACTTC
cdr3_aa: CASSQQSYEQYF
v_call: TRBV3-1/TRBV3-2
j_call: TRBJ2-7
clone_size: -
d_call: -

cdr3_nt: TGTGCCAGCAGCGTATTAAAGCGGGGGGCCATCAATGAGCAGTTCTTC
cdr3_aa: CASSVLKRGAINEQFF
v_call: TRBV9
j_call: TRBJ2-1
clone_size: -
d_call: TRBD2

cdr3_nt: TGCAGCGTTGTTCTAGTAGTGACCGGGGAGCTGTTTTTT
cdr3_aa: CSVVLVVTGELFF
v_call: TRBV29-1
j_call: TRBJ2-2
clone_size: few
d_call: -

cdr3_nt: TGTGCCAGCAGGAGGAATGGCAATCAGCCCCAGCATTTT
cdr3_aa: CASRRNGNQPQHF
v_call: TRBV6-5
j_call: TRBJ1-5
clone_size: -
d_call: -

cdr3_nt: TGTGCCAGCAGTGCAAGGGGGACAGAGACCGGGGAGCTGTTTTTT
cdr3_aa: CASSARGTETGELFF
v_call: TRBV27
j_call: TRBJ2-2
clone_size: once
d_call: TRBD1

cdr3_nt: TGTGCCAGCAGCCTCGCCGGGACAGCGATCACTGAAGCTTTCTTT
cdr3_aa: CASSLAGTAITEAFF
v_call: TRBV9
j_call: TRBJ1-1
clone_size: -
d_call: TRBD1

cdr3_nt: TGTGCCAGCAGCGTAGCTGAGGGACTAGGGGGCCAAGAGACCCAGTACTTC
cdr3_aa: CASSVAEGLGGQETQYF
v_call: TRBV9
j_call: TRBJ2-5
clone_size: -
d_call: TRBD2

cdr3_nt: TGTGCCAGTTTCGGGTCCATTCAAACCTACGAGCAGTACTTC
cdr3_aa: CASFGSIQTYEQYF
v_call: TRBV9
j_call: TRBJ2-7
clone_size: -
d_call: -

cdr3_nt: TGTGCCAGCAGTATATCTAGCGGGAGGACGCAAGAGACCCAGTACTTC
cdr3_aa: CASSISSGRTQETQYF
v_call: TRBV28
j_call: TRBJ2-5
clone_size: -
d_call: TRBD2

cdr3_nt: TGTGCCAGCAGTCCCAGGACAGGGGGACCTTCCTACGAGCAGTACTTC
cdr3_aa: CASSPRTGGPSYEQYF
v_call: TRBV28
j_call: TRBJ2-7
clone_size: -
d_call: TRBD1

cdr3_nt: TGTGCCAGCAGCCAAGAAGCAGGACAGGGGGCGGGAAACACCATATATTTT
cdr3_aa: CASSQEAGQGAGNTIYF
v_call: TRBV4-2
j_call: TRBJ1-3
clone_size: -
d_call: TRBD1

cdr3_nt: TGTGCCAGCAGGGGTTCTGGACAGTCTGAAAAACTGTTTTTT
cdr3_aa: CASRGSGQSEKLFF
v_call: TRBV2
j_call: TRBJ1-4
clone_size: -
d_call: -

cdr3_nt: TGTGCCAGCAGTTTTTTCGACAGAGTCTACGAGCAGTACTTC
cdr3_aa: CASSFFDRVYEQYF
v_call: TRBV28
j_call: TRBJ2-7
clone_size: -
d_call: -

cdr3_nt: TGTGCCAGCAGCTTAGCTAAAGGGGACAGACCCTACGAGCAGTACTTC
cdr3_aa: CASSLAKGDRPYEQYF
v_call: TRBV7-6
j_call: TRBJ2-7
clone_size: -
d_call: TRBD1

cdr3_nt: TGTGCCAGCAGCCGTGCCTTGGCAGGGAGGAGGGATACGCAGTATTTT
cdr3_aa: CASSRALAGRRDTQYF
v_call: TRBV7-9
j_call: TRBJ2-3
clone_size: once
d_call: -

cdr3_nt: TGTGCCAGCAGCCATAGCGGGAGTTTAGGGGAGACCCAGTACTTC
cdr3_aa: CASSHSGSLGETQYF
v_call: TRBV5-6
j_call: TRBJ2-5
clone_size: -
d_call: TRBD2

cdr3_nt: TGCGCCAGCAGGATGGGACTAGCGGGAGGGTACGAGCAGTACTTC
cdr3_aa: CASRMGLAGGYEQYF
v_call: TRBV5-1
j_call: TRBJ2-7
clone_size: -
d_call: TRBD2

cdr3_nt: TGTGCCAGCAGCTCTGCGCCGGACAGGGGCTACGAGCAGTACTTC
cdr3_aa: CASSSAPDRGYEQYF
v_call: TRBV7-2
j_call: TRBJ2-7
clone_size: -
d_call: TRBD1

cdr3_nt: TGTGCCAGCAGGACAACAAACACCGGGGAGCTGTTTTTT
cdr3_aa: CASRTTNTGELFF
v_call: TRBV28
j_call: TRBJ2-2
clone_size: -
d_call: -

cdr3_nt: TGTGCCAGCAGTAAGGAGGGAAAGACCCAGTACTTC
cdr3_aa: CASSKEGKTQYF
v_call: TRBV7-7
j_call: TRBJ2-5
clone_size: -
d_call: -

cdr3_nt: TGTGCCAGCATCGTCAGTGTCAGGGGAAACTCACCCCTCCACTTT
cdr3_aa: CASIVSVRGNSPLHF
v_call: TRBV6-5
j_call: TRBJ1-6
clone_size: -
d_call: -

cdr3_nt: TGTGCCAGCTTGAGACAGGGCCGGAACTATGGCTACACCTTC
cdr3_aa: CASLRQGRNYGYTF
v_call: TRBV6-5
j_call: TRBJ1-2
clone_size: -
d_call: TRBD1

cdr3_nt: TGTGCCAGCAGCCAGACTAGCGTCGTTTCCGGGGAGCTGTTTTTT
cdr3_aa: CASSQTSVVSGELFF
v_call: TRBV4-2
j_call: TRBJ2-2
clone_size: -
d_call: TRBD2

cdr3_nt: TGTGCCAGCAGTTTTACAGGCACAGATACGCAGTATTTT
cdr3_aa: CASSFTGTDTQYF
v_call: TRBV27
j_call: TRBJ2-3
clone_size: -
d_call: -

cdr3_nt: TGTGCCATCAGTGCCCTCGGGGAAAGCAATCAGCCCCAGCATTTT
cdr3_aa: CAISALGESNQPQHF
v_call: TRBV10-3
j_call: TRBJ1-5
clone_size: -
d_call: -